The rows below give T cell receptor beta chains drawn from one sample of a study of Ad26.COV2.S vaccination and SARS-CoV-2 variants. Clones were read by immunoSEQ multiplex PCR, and TCRdb kept only the in-frame ones, dropping some. The table lists hundreds of thousands of clones, around 90% of them singletons. Source: peripheral blood, taken in a trial of Ad26.COV2.S vaccine versus placebo. Receptors were obtained from a person between 18 and 60 years old who received the Ad26.COV2.S COVID-19 vaccine or a placebo. CDR3s include the opening cysteine and the closing phenylalanine or tryptophan. The D gene is left open where the match is weak. Only some rows state a clone size, as once, few, many or a class for expanded clones.

v_call: TRBV6-5; j_call: TRBJ2-2; cdr3_length: 12; clone_size: NA; d_call: NA; cdr3_nt: TGTGCCAGCAGTTCTAGCCGCGGGGAGCTGTTTTTT; cdr3_aa: CASSSSRGELFF
v_call: TRBV19; j_call: TRBJ1-2; cdr3_length: 15; clone_size: NA; d_call: NA; cdr3_nt: TGTGCCAGTAGTACCCCTCGGGTAGGGGACTATGGCTACACCTTC; cdr3_aa: CASSTPRVGDYGYTF
v_call: TRBV7-9; j_call: TRBJ1-1; cdr3_length: 12; clone_size: NA; d_call: NA; cdr3_nt: TGTGCCAGCATCGGCCTCCAGACTGAAGCTTTCTTT; cdr3_aa: CASIGLQTEAFF
v_call: TRBV3-1/TRBV3-2; j_call: TRBJ2-3; cdr3_length: 12; clone_size: NA; d_call: NA; cdr3_nt: TGTGCCGCTTCGGGGAGCACAGATACGCAGTATTTT; cdr3_aa: CAASGSTDTQYF
v_call: TRBV1; j_call: TRBJ1-5; cdr3_length: 15; clone_size: once; d_call: NA; cdr3_nt: TGCACCAGCAGCCGGTTCGACAGGTTCAATCAGCCCCAGCATTTT; cdr3_aa: CTSSRFDRFNQPQHF
v_call: TRBV28; j_call: TRBJ2-1; cdr3_length: 12; clone_size: NA; d_call: NA; cdr3_nt: TGTGCCAGCAGTTCCTTATACAATGAGCAGTTCTTC; cdr3_aa: CASSSLYNEQFF
v_call: TRBV2; j_call: TRBJ1-5; cdr3_length: 12; clone_size: many; d_call: NA; cdr3_nt: TGTGCCAGCAGTGAGTTAAATCAGCCCCAGCATTTT; cdr3_aa: CASSELNQPQHF
v_call: TRBV6-2/TRBV6-3; j_call: TRBJ2-7; cdr3_length: 17; clone_size: NA; d_call: TRBD2; cdr3_nt: TGTGCCAGCAGTTACTTGGGACTAGCGGGAGTGGCCTACGAGCAGTACTTC; cdr3_aa: CASSYLGLAGVAYEQYF
v_call: TRBV7-9; j_call: TRBJ2-7; cdr3_length: 10; clone_size: NA; d_call: NA; cdr3_nt: TGTGCCAGCAGCTTGGGAGAGCAGTACTTC; cdr3_aa: CASSLGEQYF
v_call: TRBV6-2/TRBV6-3; j_call: TRBJ2-7; cdr3_length: 13; clone_size: NA; d_call: TRBD2; cdr3_nt: TGTGCCAGCAGCCGGGGGGGTCCCTACGAGCAGTACTTC; cdr3_aa: CASSRGGPYEQYF
v_call: TRBV4-2; j_call: TRBJ2-7; cdr3_length: 16; clone_size: NA; d_call: TRBD2; cdr3_nt: TGTGCCAGCAGCCAAGATGATACGGGGGGGGCGAGAGAGCAGTACTTC; cdr3_aa: CASSQDDTGGAREQYF
v_call: TRBV5-5; j_call: TRBJ1-1; cdr3_length: 15; clone_size: NA; d_call: TRBD1; cdr3_nt: TGTGCCAGCAGCTTAGGGGACAGGGTGAACACTGAAGCTTTCTTT; cdr3_aa: CASSLGDRVNTEAFF
v_call: TRBV27; j_call: TRBJ2-7; cdr3_length: 13; clone_size: once; d_call: NA; cdr3_nt: TGTGCCAGCAGTTTTAACCTTGGAGAGATGACTTACTTC; cdr3_aa: CASSFNLGEMTYF
v_call: TRBV5-1; j_call: TRBJ1-2; cdr3_length: 15; clone_size: NA; d_call: NA; cdr3_nt: TGCGCCAGCAGCTTAAGCACGGGACAAGACTATGGCTACACCTTC; cdr3_aa: CASSLSTGQDYGYTF
v_call: TRBV7-2; j_call: TRBJ2-7; cdr3_length: 16; clone_size: NA; d_call: TRBD2; cdr3_nt: TGTGCCAGCAGCCCGGGACTAGCGGGACACTCCTACGAGCAGTACTTC; cdr3_aa: CASSPGLAGHSYEQYF
v_call: TRBV19; j_call: TRBJ2-2; cdr3_length: 13; clone_size: once; d_call: NA; cdr3_nt: TGTGCCAGTAGTCCGAGGAACACCGGGGAGCTGTTTTTT; cdr3_aa: CASSPRNTGELFF
v_call: TRBV2; j_call: TRBJ1-6; cdr3_length: 15; clone_size: few; d_call: TRBD1; cdr3_nt: TGTGCCAGCAGTGCCGGGACAGCAAATAATTCACCCCTCCACTTT; cdr3_aa: CASSAGTANNSPLHF
v_call: TRBV7-2; j_call: TRBJ1-2; cdr3_length: 13; clone_size: NA; d_call: NA; cdr3_nt: TGTGCCAGCGAGAAGGGAGGGCTCTATGGCTACACCTTC; cdr3_aa: CASEKGGLYGYTF
v_call: TRBV21-1; j_call: TRBJ1-6; cdr3_length: 18; clone_size: NA; d_call: NA; cdr3_nt: TGTGCCAGCAGCACTAAGGCGGGGCAGGGAGGAAAAAATTCACCCCTCCACTTT; cdr3_aa: CASSTKAGQGGKNSPLHF
v_call: TRBV5-1; j_call: TRBJ2-3; cdr3_length: 15; clone_size: NA; d_call: NA; cdr3_nt: TGCGCCAGCAGCTTGGACGGGAGCCGGACAGATACGCAGTATTTT; cdr3_aa: CASSLDGSRTDTQYF
v_call: TRBV5-4; j_call: TRBJ2-1; cdr3_length: 12; clone_size: NA; d_call: TRBD2; cdr3_nt: TGTGTAACTAGCGGGGGACTTAATGAGCAGTTCTTC; cdr3_aa: CVTSGGLNEQFF
v_call: TRBV18; j_call: TRBJ1-1; cdr3_length: 16; clone_size: few; d_call: TRBD1; cdr3_nt: TGTGCCAGCTCACCCTGGATGGACAGGGTGGCAGGTGAAGCTTTCTTT; cdr3_aa: CASSPWMDRVAGEAFF
v_call: TRBV5-4; j_call: TRBJ1-1; cdr3_length: 13; clone_size: NA; d_call: NA; cdr3_nt: TGTGCCAGCAGCCCCTGGGGAGCCGCTGAAGCTTTCTTT; cdr3_aa: CASSPWGAAEAFF
v_call: TRBV20-1; j_call: TRBJ1-1; cdr3_length: 13; clone_size: NA; d_call: NA; cdr3_nt: TGCAGTGCTAGTTTGGGGTATGGCACTGAAGCTTTCTTT; cdr3_aa: CSASLGYGTEAFF
v_call: TRBV7-8; j_call: TRBJ1-1; cdr3_length: 15; clone_size: NA; d_call: TRBD1; cdr3_nt: TGTGCCAGCAGCCCGCGACAGGGACCTAACACTGAAGCTTTCTTT; cdr3_aa: CASSPRQGPNTEAFF
v_call: TRBV2; j_call: TRBJ2-1; cdr3_length: 12; clone_size: NA; d_call: NA; cdr3_nt: TGTGCCAGCAGTGAAGAGCGTAGGGTATGGATCTTC; cdr3_aa: CASSEERRVWIF
v_call: TRBV6-1; j_call: TRBJ1-5; cdr3_length: 12; clone_size: NA; d_call: NA; cdr3_nt: TGTGCCAGCAGTGAAATGGGGCAGCCCCAGCATTTT; cdr3_aa: CASSEMGQPQHF
v_call: TRBV27; j_call: TRBJ2-3; cdr3_length: 13; clone_size: NA; d_call: NA; cdr3_nt: TGTGCCAGCAGTTGGCTTCATGGGGATACGCAGTATTTT; cdr3_aa: CASSWLHGDTQYF
v_call: TRBV7-2; j_call: TRBJ2-1; cdr3_length: 15; clone_size: NA; d_call: TRBD1; cdr3_nt: TGTGCCAGCACCTGGGACAGGGCTACCTACAATGAGCAGTTCTTC; cdr3_aa: CASTWDRATYNEQFF
v_call: TRBV19; j_call: TRBJ1-5; cdr3_length: 13; clone_size: once; d_call: NA; cdr3_nt: TGTGCCAGTAGTACAGGGATCAATCAGCCCCAGCATTTT; cdr3_aa: CASSTGINQPQHF
v_call: TRBV5-4; j_call: TRBJ1-2; cdr3_length: 16; clone_size: NA; d_call: NA; cdr3_nt: TGTGCCAGCAGCGCTCCGGGACGGGCGGTTGGGTATGGCTACACCTTC; cdr3_aa: CASSAPGRAVGYGYTF
v_call: TRBV6-1; j_call: TRBJ2-1; cdr3_length: 15; clone_size: few; d_call: TRBD2; cdr3_nt: TGTGCCAGCAGTGAACTAGCGGGGGGGCCCAATGAGCAGTTCTTC; cdr3_aa: CASSELAGGPNEQFF
v_call: TRBV11-3; j_call: TRBJ2-3; cdr3_length: 15; clone_size: once; d_call: NA; cdr3_nt: TGTGCCAGCAGCCACACAGGTGGGCTCACAGATACGCAGTATTTT; cdr3_aa: CASSHTGGLTDTQYF
v_call: TRBV19; j_call: TRBJ2-1; cdr3_length: 16; clone_size: few; d_call: TRBD2; cdr3_nt: TGTGCCAGTAGTTCCCGGGGGACTAGCGTATACAATGAGCAGTTCTTC; cdr3_aa: CASSSRGTSVYNEQFF
v_call: TRBV28; j_call: TRBJ2-7; cdr3_length: 10; clone_size: NA; d_call: NA; cdr3_nt: TGTGCCAGCAGTACTGGCGAGCAGTACTTC; cdr3_aa: CASSTGEQYF
v_call: TRBV5-4; j_call: TRBJ2-1; cdr3_length: 16; clone_size: NA; d_call: TRBD2; cdr3_nt: TGTGCCAGCAGCGAAACTAGCGGAACCTCCTACAATGAGCAGTTCTTC; cdr3_aa: CASSETSGTSYNEQFF
v_call: TRBV18; j_call: TRBJ1-1; cdr3_length: 16; clone_size: once; d_call: TRBD1; cdr3_nt: TGTGCCAGCTCACAGAGTTGGACAGGCCAGAACACTGAAGCTTTCTTT; cdr3_aa: CASSQSWTGQNTEAFF
v_call: TRBV6-1; j_call: TRBJ2-7; cdr3_length: 14; clone_size: NA; d_call: NA; cdr3_nt: TGTGCCAGCAGTGAATCCTACATAGGCTACGAGCAGTACTTC; cdr3_aa: CASSESYIGYEQYF
v_call: TRBV7-2; j_call: TRBJ2-7; cdr3_length: 12; clone_size: NA; d_call: NA; cdr3_nt: TGTGCCAGCAGTTCCGCCTCCCTCGAGCAGTACTTC; cdr3_aa: CASSSASLEQYF
v_call: TRBV9; j_call: TRBJ2-7; cdr3_length: 12; clone_size: NA; d_call: NA; cdr3_nt: TGTGCCAGCAGCGTAGTAGAAGACGAGCAGTACTTC; cdr3_aa: CASSVVEDEQYF
v_call: TRBV5-5; j_call: TRBJ2-7; cdr3_length: 14; clone_size: NA; d_call: TRBD2; cdr3_nt: TGTGCCAGCAGCTCGGGACTAGCGGTTTACGAGCAGTACTTC; cdr3_aa: CASSSGLAVYEQYF
v_call: TRBV30; j_call: TRBJ1-1; cdr3_length: 14; clone_size: once; d_call: NA; cdr3_nt: TGTGCCTGGAGTGATCTGGGGAGGAAAACTGAAGCTTTCTTT; cdr3_aa: CAWSDLGRKTEAFF
v_call: TRBV12-3/TRBV12-4; j_call: TRBJ2-5; cdr3_length: 13; clone_size: NA; d_call: NA; cdr3_nt: TGTGCCAGCAGTGCGGACCAGCAGGGGACCCAGTACTTC; cdr3_aa: CASSADQQGTQYF
v_call: TRBV9; j_call: TRBJ1-2; cdr3_length: 13; clone_size: NA; d_call: NA; cdr3_nt: TGTGCCAGCAGCGGAGGGGGGATCTATGGCTACACCTTC; cdr3_aa: CASSGGGIYGYTF
v_call: TRBV15; j_call: TRBJ1-2; cdr3_length: 13; clone_size: NA; d_call: NA; cdr3_nt: TGTGCCACCACCGAAGCGGGGGTGAATGGCTACACCTTC; cdr3_aa: CATTEAGVNGYTF
v_call: TRBV28; j_call: TRBJ1-4; cdr3_length: 14; clone_size: NA; d_call: TRBD1; cdr3_nt: TGTGCCAGCAGTTCAGGGGGTGCCTTGGAAAAACTGTTTTTT; cdr3_aa: CASSSGGALEKLFF
v_call: TRBV24-1; j_call: TRBJ2-1; cdr3_length: 16; clone_size: once; d_call: TRBD1; cdr3_nt: TGTGCCACCAGTGAAGATACAGGGGGAAGGAGTAGTGAGCAGTTCTTC; cdr3_aa: CATSEDTGGRSSEQFF
v_call: TRBV12-3/TRBV12-4; j_call: TRBJ1-2; cdr3_length: 13; clone_size: NA; d_call: NA; cdr3_nt: TGTGCCAGCAGTCCCCCGCGGGGGGATGGCTACACCTTC; cdr3_aa: CASSPPRGDGYTF